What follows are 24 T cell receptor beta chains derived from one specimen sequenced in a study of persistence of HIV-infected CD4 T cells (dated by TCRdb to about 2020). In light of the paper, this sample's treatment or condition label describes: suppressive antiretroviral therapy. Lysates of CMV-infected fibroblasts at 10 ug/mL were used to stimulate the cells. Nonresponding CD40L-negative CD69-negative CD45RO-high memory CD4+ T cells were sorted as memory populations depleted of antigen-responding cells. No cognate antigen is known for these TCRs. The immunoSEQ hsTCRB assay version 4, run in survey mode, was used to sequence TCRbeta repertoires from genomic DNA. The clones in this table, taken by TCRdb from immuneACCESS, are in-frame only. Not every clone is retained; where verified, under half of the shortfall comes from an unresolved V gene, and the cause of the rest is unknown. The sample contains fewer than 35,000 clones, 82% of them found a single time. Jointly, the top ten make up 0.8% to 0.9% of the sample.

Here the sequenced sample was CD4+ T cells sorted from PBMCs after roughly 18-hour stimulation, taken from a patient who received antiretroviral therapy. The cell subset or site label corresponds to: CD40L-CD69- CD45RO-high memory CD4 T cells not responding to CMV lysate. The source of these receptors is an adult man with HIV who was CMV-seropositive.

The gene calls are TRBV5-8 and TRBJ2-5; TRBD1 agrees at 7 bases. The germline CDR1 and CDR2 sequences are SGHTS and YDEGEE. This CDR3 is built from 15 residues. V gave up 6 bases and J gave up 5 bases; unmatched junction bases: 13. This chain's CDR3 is CASTPRQGLWETQYF. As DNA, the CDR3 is TGTGCCAGCACCCCTCGACAGGGTTTATGGGAGACCCAGTACTTC. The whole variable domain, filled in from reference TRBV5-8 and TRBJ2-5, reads EAGVTQSPTHLIKTRGQQATLRCSPISGHTSVYWYQQALGLGLQFLLWYDEGEERNRGNFPPRFSGRQFPNYSSELNVNALELEDSALYLCASTPRQGLWETQYFGPGTRLLVL.

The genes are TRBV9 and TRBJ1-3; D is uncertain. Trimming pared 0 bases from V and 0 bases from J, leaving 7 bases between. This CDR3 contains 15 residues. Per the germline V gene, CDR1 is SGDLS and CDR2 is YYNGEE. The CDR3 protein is CASSVAASSGNTIYF. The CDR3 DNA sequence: TGTGCCAGCAGCGTAGCGGCCAGCTCTGGAAACACCATATATTTT.

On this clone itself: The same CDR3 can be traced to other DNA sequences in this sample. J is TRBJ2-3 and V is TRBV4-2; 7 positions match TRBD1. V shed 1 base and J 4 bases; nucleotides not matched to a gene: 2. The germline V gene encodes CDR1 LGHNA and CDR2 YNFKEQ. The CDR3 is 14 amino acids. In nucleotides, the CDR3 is TGTGCCAGCAGCCAAGGACAGGGTCCAGATACGCAGTATTTT. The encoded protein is CASSQGQGPDTQYF.

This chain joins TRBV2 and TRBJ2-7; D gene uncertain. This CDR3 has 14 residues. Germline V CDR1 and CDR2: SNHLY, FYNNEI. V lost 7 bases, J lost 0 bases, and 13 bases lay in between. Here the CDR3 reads CASTLTGLSYEQYF. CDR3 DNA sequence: TGTGCCAGCACCCTAACGGGCCTCTCCTACGAGCAGTACTTC. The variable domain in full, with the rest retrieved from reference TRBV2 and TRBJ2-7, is EPEVTQTPSHQVTQMGQEVILRCVPISNHLYFYWYRQILGQKVEFLVSFYNNEISEKSEIFDDQFSVERPDGSNFTLKIRSTKLEDSAMYFCASTLTGLSYEQYFGPGTRLTVT.

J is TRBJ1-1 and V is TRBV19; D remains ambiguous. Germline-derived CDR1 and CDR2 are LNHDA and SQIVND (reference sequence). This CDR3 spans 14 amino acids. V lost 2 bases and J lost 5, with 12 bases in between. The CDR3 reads CASSIPNGGTEAFF. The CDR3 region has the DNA TGTGCCAGTAGTATACCCAACGGAGGGACTGAAGCTTTCTTT.

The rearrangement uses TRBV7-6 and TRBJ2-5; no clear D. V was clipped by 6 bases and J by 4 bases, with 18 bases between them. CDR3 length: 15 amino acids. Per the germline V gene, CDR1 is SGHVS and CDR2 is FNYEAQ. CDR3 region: CASSSLSGPGETQYF. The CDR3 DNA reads TGTGCCAGCAGTTCTTTGTCTGGGCCGGGAGAGACCCAGTACTTC.

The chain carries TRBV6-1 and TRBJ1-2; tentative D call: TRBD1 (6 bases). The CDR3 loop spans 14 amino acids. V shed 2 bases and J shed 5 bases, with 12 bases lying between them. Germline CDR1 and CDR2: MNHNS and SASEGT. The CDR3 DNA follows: TGTGCCAGCAGTGAATATGGGACAACTTATGGCTACACCTTC. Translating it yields CASSEYGTTYGYTF.

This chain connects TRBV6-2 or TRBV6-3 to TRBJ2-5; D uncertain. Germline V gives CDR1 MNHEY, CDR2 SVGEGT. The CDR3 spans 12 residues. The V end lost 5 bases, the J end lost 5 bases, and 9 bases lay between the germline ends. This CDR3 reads CASSISRETQYF. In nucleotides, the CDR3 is TGTGCCAGCAGTATATCCAGGGAGACCCAGTACTTC.

CDR3 residues: CASSYTGNTEAFF. CDR3 coding DNA: TGTGCCAGCAGTTACACAGGGAACACTGAAGCTTTCTTT. The V and J genes are TRBV27 and TRBJ1-1; tentative D call: TRBD1 (5 bases). Germline assignment: CDR1 MNHEY and CDR2 SMNVEV (reference sequence). Trimming cost V 4 bases and J 1 base, with 7 bases left between them. CDR3 length: 13 residues.

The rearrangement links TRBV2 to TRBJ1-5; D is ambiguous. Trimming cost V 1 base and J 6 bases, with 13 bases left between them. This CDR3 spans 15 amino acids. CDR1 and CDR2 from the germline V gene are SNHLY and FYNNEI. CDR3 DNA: TGTGCCAGCAGTGAAGGAGGGCTGGTGGGTCAGCCCCAGCATTTT. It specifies CASSEGGLVGQPQHF. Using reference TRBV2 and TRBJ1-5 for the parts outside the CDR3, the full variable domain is EPEVTQTPSHQVTQMGQEVILRCVPISNHLYFYWYRQILGQKVEFLVSFYNNEISEKSEIFDDQFSVERPDGSNFTLKIRSTKLEDSAMYFCASSEGGLVGQPQHFGDGTRLSIL.

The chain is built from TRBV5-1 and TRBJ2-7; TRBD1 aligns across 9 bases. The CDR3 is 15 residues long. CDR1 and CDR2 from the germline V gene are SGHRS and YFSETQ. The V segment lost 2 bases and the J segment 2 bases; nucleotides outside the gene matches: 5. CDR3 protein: CASSFGQGWTYEQYF. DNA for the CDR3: TGCGCCAGCAGCTTCGGACAGGGGTGGACCTACGAGCAGTACTTC.

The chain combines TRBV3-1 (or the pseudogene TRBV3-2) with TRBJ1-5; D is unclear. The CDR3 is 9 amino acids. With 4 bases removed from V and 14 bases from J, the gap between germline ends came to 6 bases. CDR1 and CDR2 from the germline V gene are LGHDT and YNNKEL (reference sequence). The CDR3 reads CASSRTKHF. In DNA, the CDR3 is TGTGCCAGCAGCCGTACTAAGCATTTT.

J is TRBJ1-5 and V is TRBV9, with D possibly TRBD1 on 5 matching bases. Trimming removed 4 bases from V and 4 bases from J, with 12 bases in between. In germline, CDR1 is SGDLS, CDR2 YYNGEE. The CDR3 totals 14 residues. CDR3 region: CASSLTGSNQPQHF. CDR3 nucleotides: TGTGCCAGCAGCCTCACAGGTTCTAATCAGCCCCAGCATTTT.

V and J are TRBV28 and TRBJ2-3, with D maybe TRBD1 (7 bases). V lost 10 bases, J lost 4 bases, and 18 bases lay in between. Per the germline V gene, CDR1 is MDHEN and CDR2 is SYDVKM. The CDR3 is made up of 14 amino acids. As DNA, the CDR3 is TGTGCCACATCGCTAGGGGGCGGGGCAGATACGCAGTATTTT. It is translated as CATSLGGGADTQYF.

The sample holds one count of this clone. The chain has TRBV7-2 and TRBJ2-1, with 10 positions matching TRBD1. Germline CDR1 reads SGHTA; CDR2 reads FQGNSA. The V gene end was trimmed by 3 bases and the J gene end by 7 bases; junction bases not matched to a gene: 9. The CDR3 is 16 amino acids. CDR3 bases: TGTGCCAGCAGCTTTACTCACCGGGACAGGGGAAATGAGCAGTTCTTC. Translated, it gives CASSFTHRDRGNEQFF.

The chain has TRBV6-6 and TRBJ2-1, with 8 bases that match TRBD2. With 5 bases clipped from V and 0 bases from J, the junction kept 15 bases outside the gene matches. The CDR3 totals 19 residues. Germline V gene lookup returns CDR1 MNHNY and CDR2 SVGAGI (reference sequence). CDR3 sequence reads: CASSPTPAISGASYNEQFF. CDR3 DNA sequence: TGTGCCAGCAGTCCTACCCCAGCGATTAGCGGGGCCTCCTACAATGAGCAGTTCTTC.

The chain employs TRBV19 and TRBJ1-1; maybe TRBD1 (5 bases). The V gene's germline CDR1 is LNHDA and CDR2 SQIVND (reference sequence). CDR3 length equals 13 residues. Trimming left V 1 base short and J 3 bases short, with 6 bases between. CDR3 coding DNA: TGTGCCAGTAGTATAGGGGGGGACACTGAAGCTTTCTTT. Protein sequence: CASSIGGDTEAFF.

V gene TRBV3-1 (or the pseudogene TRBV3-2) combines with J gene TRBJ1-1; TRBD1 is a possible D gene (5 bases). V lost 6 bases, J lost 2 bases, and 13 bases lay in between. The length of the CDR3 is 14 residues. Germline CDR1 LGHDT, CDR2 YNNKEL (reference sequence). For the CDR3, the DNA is TGTGCCAGCAGAAGACAGCGATCTAACACTGAAGCTTTCTTT. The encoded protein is CASRRQRSNTEAFF.

CDR3 coding DNA: TGTGCCAGCAAATCGGGGCGGGGGGCTGAAGCTTTCTTT. Its translation is CASKSGRGAEAFF. The chain links TRBV12-3 or TRBV12-4 to TRBJ1-1, with D perhaps TRBD1 (5 bases). The CDR3 has 13 amino acids. Trimming took 7 bases from V and 6 from J, leaving 15 bases between them.

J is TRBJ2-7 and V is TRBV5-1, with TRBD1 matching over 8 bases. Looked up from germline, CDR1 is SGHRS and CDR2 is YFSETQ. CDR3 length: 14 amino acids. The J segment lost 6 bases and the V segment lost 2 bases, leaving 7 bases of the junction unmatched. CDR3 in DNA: TGCGCCAGCAGCTTAGACAGGGGTTTTGGCGAGCAGTACTTC. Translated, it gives CASSLDRGFGEQYF.

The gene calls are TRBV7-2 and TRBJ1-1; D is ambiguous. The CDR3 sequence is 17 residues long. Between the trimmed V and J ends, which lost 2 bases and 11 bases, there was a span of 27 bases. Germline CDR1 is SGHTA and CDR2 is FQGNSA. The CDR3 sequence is CASSLLRGDNLPSKAFF. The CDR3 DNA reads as TGTGCCAGCAGCTTATTGCGAGGAGACAATCTCCCGTCTAAGGCTTTCTTT.

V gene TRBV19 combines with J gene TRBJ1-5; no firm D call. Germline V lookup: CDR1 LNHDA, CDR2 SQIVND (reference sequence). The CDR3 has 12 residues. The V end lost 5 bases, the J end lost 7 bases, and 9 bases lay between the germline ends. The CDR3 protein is CASSVVGQPQHF. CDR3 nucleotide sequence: TGTGCCAGTAGTGTCGTGGGGCAGCCCCAGCATTTT.

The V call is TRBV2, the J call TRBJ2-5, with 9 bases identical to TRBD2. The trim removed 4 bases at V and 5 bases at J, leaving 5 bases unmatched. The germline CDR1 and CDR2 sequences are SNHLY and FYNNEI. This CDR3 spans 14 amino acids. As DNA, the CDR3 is TGTGCCAGCAGTGGCGGGGGGGCCAGTGAGACCCAGTACTTC. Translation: CASSGGGASETQYF.

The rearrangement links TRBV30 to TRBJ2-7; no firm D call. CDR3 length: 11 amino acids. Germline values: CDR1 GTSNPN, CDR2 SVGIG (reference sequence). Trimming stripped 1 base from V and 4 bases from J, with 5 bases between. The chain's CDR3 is CAWSDSYEQYF. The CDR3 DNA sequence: TGTGCCTGGAGTGACTCATACGAGCAGTACTTC. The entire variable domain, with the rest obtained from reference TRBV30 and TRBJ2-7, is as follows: SQTIHQWPATLVQPVGSPLSLECTVEGTSNPNLYWYRQAAGRGLQLLFYSVGIGQISSEVPQNLSASRPQDRQFILSSKKLLLSDSGFYLCAWSDSYEQYFGPGTRLTVT.